Described below is a single T cell receptor beta chain sequence and its context. Other nucleotide sequences in the sample specify the same CDR3. Blood sampling took place at baseline, cycle 4 day 1, and cycle 7 day 1. CDR1 is DFQATT, CDR2 SNEGSKA, per germline (reference sequence). The CDR3 sequence is 10 residues long. The V gene lost 5 bases and the J gene lost 4 bases, with 3 bases spanning the gap. These data are taken from a study of OX40 agonist ivuxolimab in advanced cancers. On the study more broadly: Ivuxolimab, an agonist antibody against OX40 (CD134), was given to patients.

Some clones are missing from TCRdb's copy, which holds only in-frame ones; the method was immunoSEQ multiplex PCR. The table shows approximately 54,000 clones, with around nine tenths occurring only once. The clonotype was recovered from an adult with an advanced solid tumor such as melanoma, head and neck, liver or kidney cancer. The V and J genes are TRBV20-1 and TRBJ2-1; the D is unclear. Sequencing was performed on CD4+ or CD8+ T cells sorted from blood, taken in a trial of the OX40 agonist ivuxolimab. The CDR3 sequence is CSARYNEQFF. Written as DNA, the CDR3 is TGCAGTGCTCGGTACAATGAGCAGTTCTTC.